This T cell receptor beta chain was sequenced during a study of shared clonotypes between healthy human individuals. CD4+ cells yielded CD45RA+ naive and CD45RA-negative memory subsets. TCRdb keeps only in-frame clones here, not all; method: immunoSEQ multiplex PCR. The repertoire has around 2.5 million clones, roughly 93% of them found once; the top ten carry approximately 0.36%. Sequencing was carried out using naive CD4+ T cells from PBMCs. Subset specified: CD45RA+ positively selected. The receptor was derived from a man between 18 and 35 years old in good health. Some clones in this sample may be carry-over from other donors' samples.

CDR3 DNA sequence: TGTGCCAGCAAAGGGGCGGAGAAGGGAGGGAACACTGAAGCTTTCTTT. Translation: CASKGAEKGGNTEAFF. The gene calls are TRBV27 and TRBJ1-1; a weak D match, TRBD1 (5 bases). The CDR3 spans 16 residues. V was trimmed by 7 bases and J by 1 base, leaving 19 bases between them. The germline V gene encodes CDR1 MNHEY and CDR2 SMNVEV (reference sequence).